The clone carrying this T cell receptor beta chain was seen more than once but under ten times. Its antigen remains unidentified. These data are taken from a study of OX40 agonist ivuxolimab in advanced cancers. Study-wide results and caveats: CD4+ and CD8+ blood T cells expanded clonally by week 6 at 0.1 to 3.0 mg/kg.

Profiled with immunoSEQ multiplex PCR; TCRdb holds only in-frame clones, not every one. The table has roughly 64,000 clones, roughly four fifths seen once. Trimming left V 5 bases short and J 6 bases short, with 14 bases between. The germline CDR1 and CDR2 sequences are SGHRS and YFSETQ. This CDR3 spans 13 amino acids. The source of this sequence is an adult with an advanced solid tumor such as melanoma, head and neck, liver or kidney cancer. V is TRBV5-1 and J is TRBJ1-1, with D unclear. Material: CD4+ or CD8+ T cells sorted from blood, obtained in a trial of the OX40 agonist ivuxolimab. CDR3 DNA sequence: TGCGCCAGCAGTTCCCTCGGGGATGCTGAAGCTTTCTTT. It yields the protein CASSSLGDAEAFF.